This T cell receptor beta chain emerged from a study of T cell repertoires in aging, cancer and after chemotherapy. As for the study in general: Donors were grouped into six age bands spanning 30 or younger through 70 or older. Patients with glioblastoma brain tumors were sampled before and after temozolomide-based therapy. Study-level results: In cancer patients, declining TCR diversity with age involved lost richness and lost evenness. Median generation probability rose over the chemotherapy interval in each cancer cohort, suggesting rebound thymic output.

The V gene end was trimmed by 4 bases and the J gene end by 11 bases; junction bases not matched to a gene: 11. The CDR3 spans 14 residues. Germline CDR1 and CDR2: SQVTM and ANQGSEA. Concerning this clonotype itself: The target antigen is unknown.

Multiplex touch-down PCR with TRB-A/B primers amplified rearranged V-D-J TRB sequences. MiXCR was run by TCRdb on the multiplex PCR reads, yielding one entry per CDR3 protein. The data contain about 6,700 distinct CDR3 sequences, 53% of them singletons. Peripheral blood genomic DNA, not sorted cells or RNA, was the template. Sequenced sample: blood. This chain connects TRBV29-1 to TRBJ2-5, with TRBD2 matching over 12 bases. This TCR was recovered from a human donor with a solid tumor. Here the CDR3 reads CSVAQTSGSPKQYF. The CDR3 DNA follows: TGCAGCGTTGCCCAGACTAGCGGGAGCCCGAAGCAGTACTTC.